This T cell receptor (beta chain) originates from a study of T cells in Graves' hyperthyroidism and ophthalmopathy. The study, taken as a whole, reports: Appearing also in blood were most of the thyroid clonotypes expanded above 0.001.

Hyperthyroidism of Graves' type that showed no ophthalmopathy progression within 18 months was stable. The diagnoses drew upon clinical symptoms, serum thyroxine and TRAb, thyroid ultrasound and orbital computed tomography. RNA transcripts were the template for amplifying TCR beta CDR3 regions. A set of HTBI primers served as the primers for a first-round RT-PCR of the TCR CDR3. TCRdb re-derived calls from the multiplex PCR reads in MiXCR, one entry per CDR3 protein. This table has roughly 700,000 distinct CDR3 sequences, 35% appearing once. About this clonotype: The target antigen is unknown.

The sequenced sample consisted of blood. The sequence derives from a woman aged 40 to 49 with Graves' hyperthyroidism.

The CDR3 nucleotides read TGTGCCAGCAGCTTCTGGGGTACCCATGGCTACACCTTC. It codes for CASSFWGTHGYTF. The chain carries TRBV5-4 and TRBJ1-2; no clear D gene. CDR1 and CDR2 from the germline V gene are SGHNT and YYREEE (reference sequence). Trimming took off 2 bases at V and 6 bases at J, with 11 bases between the two ends. This CDR3 spans 13 amino acids.